This T cell receptor beta chain was documented in a study of glioma-infiltrating T cells after dendritic cell vaccination. Whole-study context: Dendritic cell vaccination trial patients had either newly diagnosed or recurrent glioblastoma. Dendritic cell vaccine was injected intradermally three times, biweekly.

Using immunoSEQ multiplex PCR, the repertoire was profiled, and TCRdb retains in-frame clones only, with some absent. The sample yields 100,000 or so clones, around 87% seen once. This CDR3 is built from 18 residues. V was clipped by 0 bases and J by 3 bases; unmatched bases: 11. Germline CDR1 and CDR2: SGHTA and FQGNSA. As for time point: after dendritic cell vaccination, including at tumor progression/relapse. No glioblastoma patient carried an isocitrate dehydrogenase mutation. The V call is TRBV7-2, the J call TRBJ1-3, with TRBD1 matching over 7 bases. The clonotype comes from a human donor with glioblastoma. This material consisted of blood, taken after dendritic cell vaccination. The CDR3 DNA sequence: TGTGCCAGCAGCTTAGCGCCCCTAACAGGGGCAGGTGGAAACACCATATATTTT. Its translation is CASSLAPLTGAGGNTIYF.